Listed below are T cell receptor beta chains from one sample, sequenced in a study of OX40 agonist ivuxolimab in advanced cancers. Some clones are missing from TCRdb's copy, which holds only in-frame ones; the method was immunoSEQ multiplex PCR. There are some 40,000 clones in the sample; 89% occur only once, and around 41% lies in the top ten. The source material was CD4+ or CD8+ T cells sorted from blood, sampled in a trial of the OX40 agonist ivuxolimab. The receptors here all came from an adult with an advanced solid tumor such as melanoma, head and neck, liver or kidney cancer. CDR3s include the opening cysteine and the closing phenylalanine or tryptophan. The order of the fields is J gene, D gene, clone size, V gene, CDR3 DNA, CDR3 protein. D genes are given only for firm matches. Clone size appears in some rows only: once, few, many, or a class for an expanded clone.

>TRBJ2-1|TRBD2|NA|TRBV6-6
TGTGCCAGCAGTTACACTAGCGGGGGGTACAATGAGCAGTTCTTC
CASSYTSGGYNEQFF
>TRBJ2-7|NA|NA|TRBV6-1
TGTGCCAGCAGTGAAGGCACGGAAAACTCCTACGAGCAGTACTTC
CASSEGTENSYEQYF
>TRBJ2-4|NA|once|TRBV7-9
TGTGCCAGCAGCTCCCCAGGGGCCCCTGACATTCAGTACTTC
CASSSPGAPDIQYF
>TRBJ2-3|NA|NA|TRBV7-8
TGTGCCAGCACGTCCGGAATTAGCACAGATACGCAGTATTTT
CASTSGISTDTQYF
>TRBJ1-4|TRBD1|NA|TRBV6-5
TGTGCCAGCAGCCCGGGACAGGCGGACGAAAAACTGTTTTTT
CASSPGQADEKLFF
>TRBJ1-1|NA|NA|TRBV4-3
TGCGCCAGCAGCCAAGACCCAGGCGGGAACACTGAAGCTTTCTTT
CASSQDPGGNTEAFF
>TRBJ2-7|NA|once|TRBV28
TGTGCCAGCAGTTTTGAGGGGGTAGACTACGAGCAGTACTTC
CASSFEGVDYEQYF
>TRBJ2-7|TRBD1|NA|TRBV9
TGTGCCAGCAGCGCCTCCGGGACAGGGACCTACGAGCAGTACTTC
CASSASGTGTYEQYF
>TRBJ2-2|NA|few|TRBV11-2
TGTGCCAGCAGATCAGGGACCGGGGAGCTGTTTTTT
CASRSGTGELFF
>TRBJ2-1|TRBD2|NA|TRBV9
TGTGCCAGCAGCTCTAGCGGGGCCTCCTACAATGAGCAGTTCTTC
CASSSSGASYNEQFF
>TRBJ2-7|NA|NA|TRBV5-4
TGTGCCAGCAGCTTAAACCACGAGCAGTACTTC
CASSLNHEQYF
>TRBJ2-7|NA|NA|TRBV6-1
TGTGCCAGCAGTGAAGAGAGACAGTACTACGAGCAGTACTTC
CASSEERQYYEQYF
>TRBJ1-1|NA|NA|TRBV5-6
TGTGCCAGCAGCTTGGGCAGGGTTGAAGCTTTCTTT
CASSLGRVEAFF
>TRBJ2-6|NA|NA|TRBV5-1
TGCGCCAGCAGCTTGGACGGTTACGGCTCTGGGGCCAACGTCCTGACTTTC
CASSLDGYGSGANVLTF
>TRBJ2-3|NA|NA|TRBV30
TGTGCCTGGAGTGATTTTGATACGCAGTATTTT
CAWSDFDTQYF
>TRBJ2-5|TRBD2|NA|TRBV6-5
TGTGCCAGCAGTTACTCGGGACTAGGGCGGGAGACCCAGTACTTC
CASSYSGLGRETQYF
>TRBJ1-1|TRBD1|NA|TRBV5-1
TGCGCCAGCAGCAAGCAACAGGGGTTGGGTACTGAAGCTTTCTTT
CASSKQQGLGTEAFF
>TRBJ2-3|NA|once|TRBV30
TGTGCCTGGAGTGTTGGAGCGGTAGATACGCAGTATTTT
CAWSVGAVDTQYF
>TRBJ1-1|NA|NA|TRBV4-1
TGCGCCAGCAGCCAGGAGACACATGCGGGCACTGAAGCTTTCTTT
CASSQETHAGTEAFF
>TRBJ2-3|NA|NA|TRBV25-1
TGTGCCAGCACCGGGATGAGCACAGATACGCAGTATTTT
CASTGMSTDTQYF
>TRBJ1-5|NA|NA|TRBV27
TGTGCCAGCAGTTTAAATGGGGGCAATCAGCCCCAGCATTTT
CASSLNGGNQPQHF
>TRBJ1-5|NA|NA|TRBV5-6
TGTGCCAGCAGCCCTGGTGGGTGGCTTAATAGCAATCAGCCCCAGCATTTT
CASSPGGWLNSNQPQHF
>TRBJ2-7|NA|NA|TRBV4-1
TGCGCCAGCAGCCAAGATCGCACCACCTACGAGCAGTACTTC
CASSQDRTTYEQYF